The 8 T cell receptor beta chains reported below all come from one sample, sequenced in a study of radiotherapy plus CTLA-4 blockade in lung cancer. Clones were read by immunoSEQ multiplex PCR, and TCRdb kept only the in-frame ones, dropping some. The profile shows almost 55,000 clones, around 80% of them singletons. Sample: peripheral blood, taken from a patient treated with radiotherapy plus ipilimumab. Receptors were obtained from a human donor with non-small cell lung cancer who had a partial response to radiotherapy plus ipilimumab.

V is TRBV25-1 and J is TRBJ1-2; D is possibly TRBD1 (6 bases). Germline V gene lookup returns CDR1 MGHDK and CDR2 SYGVNS. CDR3 length: 13 amino acids. Trimming left V 4 bases short and J 7 bases short, with 13 bases between. CDR3 sequence (DNA): TGTGCCAGCAGTGTGGGGGGAGGGGGTGGCTACACCTTC. This encodes CASSVGGGGGYTF.

J is TRBJ2-7 and V is TRBV5-5, with 11 bases identical to TRBD1. The CDR3 contains 15 residues. Trimming took 1 base from V and 3 from J; bases not matched to a gene: 3. Germline lookup yields CDR1 SGHKS and CDR2 YYEKEE (reference sequence). The CDR3 DNA sequence: TGTGCCAGCAGCTTGTACGGGACAGGGGGCTACGAGCAGTACTTC. This sequence encodes CASSLYGTGGYEQYF.

Turning to this clone: This sample also contains other DNA sequences that code for the same CDR3. The CDR3 loop reads CATWGGGTEAFF. Written as DNA, the CDR3 is TGTGCCACGTGGGGCGGGGGCACTGAAGCTTTCTTT. The rearrangement links TRBV28 to TRBJ1-1; D is perhaps TRBD1 (5 bases). The V end was cut by 10 bases, the J end by 4 bases, with 13 bases between. The CDR3 loop spans 12 amino acids. Germline assignment: CDR1 MDHEN and CDR2 SYDVKM.

This rearrangement joins TRBV4-1 to TRBJ2-7; possible D gene TRBD1, 6 bases. Germline V lookup: CDR1 MGHRA, CDR2 YSYEKL. The CDR3 has 15 amino acids. Trimming took 0 bases from V and 3 from J, leaving 12 bases between them. CDR3 loop: CASSQDTGLYYEQYF. CDR3 coding DNA: TGCGCCAGCAGCCAAGATACAGGGCTGTACTACGAGCAGTACTTC.

This clone was detected only once. This sequence joins TRBV27 and TRBJ1-6; maybe TRBD1 (5 bases). Trimming took 8 bases from V and 8 from J, leaving 10 bases between them. The germline V gene encodes CDR1 MNHEY and CDR2 SMNVEV (reference sequence). The CDR3 covers 12 residues. CDR3: CASGFRDSPLHF. The CDR3 DNA reads as TGTGCCAGCGGATTCAGGGATTCACCCCTCCACTTT.

The chain employs TRBV2 and TRBJ2-5, with D perhaps matching TRBD2 (6 bases). Trimming shortened V by 6 bases and J by 3 bases, and 11 bases separated the two germline ends. Germline loops: CDR1 SNHLY, CDR2 FYNNEI. The CDR3 has 13 residues. CDR3 DNA sequence: TGTGCCAGCAGGTTGACTAGAGAAGAGACCCAGTACTTC. This codes for CASRLTREETQYF.

The rearrangement uses TRBV7-2 and TRBJ2-7; tentatively, D is TRBD1 (6 bases). V was trimmed by 1 base and J by 3 bases, leaving 10 bases between them. This CDR3 has 14 amino acids. Germline CDR1 and CDR2: SGHTA and FQGNSA. CDR3 DNA sequence: TGTGCCAGCAGCTTAGGACAGGAATACTACGAGCAGTACTTC. It yields the protein CASSLGQEYYEQYF.

This chain joins TRBV7-9 and TRBJ1-1; 10 positions agree with TRBD1. With V trimmed by 3 bases and J by 0 bases, 10 bases remained unmatched. The CDR3 is made up of 18 amino acids. Germline CDR1 reads SEHNR; CDR2 reads FQNEAQ (reference sequence). CDR3: CASSFLTGGGRLNTEAFF. The CDR3 bases are TGTGCCAGCAGCTTTCTGACAGGGGGCGGGCGTTTGAACACTGAAGCTTTCTTT.